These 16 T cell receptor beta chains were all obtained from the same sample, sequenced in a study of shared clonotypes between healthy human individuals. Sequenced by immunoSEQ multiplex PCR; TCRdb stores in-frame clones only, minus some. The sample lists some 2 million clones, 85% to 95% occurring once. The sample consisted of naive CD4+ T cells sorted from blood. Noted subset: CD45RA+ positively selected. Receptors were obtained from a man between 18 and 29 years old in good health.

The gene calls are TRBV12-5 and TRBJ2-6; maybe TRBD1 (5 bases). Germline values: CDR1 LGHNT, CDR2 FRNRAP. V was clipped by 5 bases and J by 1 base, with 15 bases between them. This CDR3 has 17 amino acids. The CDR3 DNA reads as TGTGCTAGTGGTCCAGGGTCCCTGGGTTCTGGGGCCAACGTCCTGACTTTC. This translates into CASGPGSLGSGANVLTF.

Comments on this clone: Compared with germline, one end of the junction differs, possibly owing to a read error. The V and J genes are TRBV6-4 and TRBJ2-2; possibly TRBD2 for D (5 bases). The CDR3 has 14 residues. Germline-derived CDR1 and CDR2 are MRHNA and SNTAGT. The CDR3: CAISAGLTYGELFF. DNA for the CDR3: TGTGCCATCAGTGCCGGACTGACTTACGGGGAGCTGTTTTTT.

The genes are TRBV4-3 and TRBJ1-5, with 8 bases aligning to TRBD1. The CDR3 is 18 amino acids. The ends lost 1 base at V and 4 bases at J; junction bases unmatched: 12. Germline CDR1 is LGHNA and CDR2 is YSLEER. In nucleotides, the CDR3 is TGCGCCAGCAGCCAAGGGGGCCAGGGGGCTAGCGTAAATCAGCCCCAGCATTTT. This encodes CASSQGGQGASVNQPQHF.

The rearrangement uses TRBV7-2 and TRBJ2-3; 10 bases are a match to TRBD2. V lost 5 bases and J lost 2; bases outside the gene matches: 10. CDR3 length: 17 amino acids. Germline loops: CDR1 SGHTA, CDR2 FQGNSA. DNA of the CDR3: TGTGCCAGCAGCCTACGAGGGCTAGCGGGGGCCACAGATACGCAGTATTTT. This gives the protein CASSLRGLAGATDTQYF.

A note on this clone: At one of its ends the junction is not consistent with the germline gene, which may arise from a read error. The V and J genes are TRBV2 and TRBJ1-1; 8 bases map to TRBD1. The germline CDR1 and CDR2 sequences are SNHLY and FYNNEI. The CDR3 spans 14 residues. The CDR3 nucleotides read TGTGCCAGCAGTGAAGCGGGACAGGCTATGGTACTAGAGTTT. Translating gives CASSEAGQAMVLEF.

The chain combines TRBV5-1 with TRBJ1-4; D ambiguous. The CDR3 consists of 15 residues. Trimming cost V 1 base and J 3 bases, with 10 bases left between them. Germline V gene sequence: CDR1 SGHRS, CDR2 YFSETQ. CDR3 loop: CASSLQWGSNEKLFF. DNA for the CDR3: TGCGCCAGCAGCTTGCAATGGGGATCTAATGAAAAACTGTTTTTT.

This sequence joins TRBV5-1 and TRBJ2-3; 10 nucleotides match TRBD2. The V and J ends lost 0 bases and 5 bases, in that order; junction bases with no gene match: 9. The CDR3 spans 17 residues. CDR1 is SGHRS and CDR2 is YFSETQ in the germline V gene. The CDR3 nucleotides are TGCGCCAGCAGCTTGGCTACTAGCGGGATCGTGGGAGATACGCAGTATTTT. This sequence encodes CASSLATSGIVGDTQYF.

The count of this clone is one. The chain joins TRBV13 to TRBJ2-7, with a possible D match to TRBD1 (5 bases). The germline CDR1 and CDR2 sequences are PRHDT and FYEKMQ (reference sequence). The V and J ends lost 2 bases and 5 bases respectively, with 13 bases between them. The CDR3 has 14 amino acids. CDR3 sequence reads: CASSLRGGEDEQYF. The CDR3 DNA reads TGTGCCAGCAGCTTAAGGGGCGGTGAAGACGAGCAGTACTTC.

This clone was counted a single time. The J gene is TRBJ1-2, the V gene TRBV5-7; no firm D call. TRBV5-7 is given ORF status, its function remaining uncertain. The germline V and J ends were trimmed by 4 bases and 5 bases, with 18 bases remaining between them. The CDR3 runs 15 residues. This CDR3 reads CASSPEKRGKYGYTF. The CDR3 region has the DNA TGTGCCAGCAGCCCAGAAAAAAGAGGGAAATATGGCTACACCTTC.

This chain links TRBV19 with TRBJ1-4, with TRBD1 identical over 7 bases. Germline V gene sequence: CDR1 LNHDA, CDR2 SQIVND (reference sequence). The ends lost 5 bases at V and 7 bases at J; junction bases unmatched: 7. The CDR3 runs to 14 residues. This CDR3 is CASSAQGTSEKLFF. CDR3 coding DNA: TGTGCCAGTAGTGCACAGGGGACGAGTGAAAAACTGTTTTTT.

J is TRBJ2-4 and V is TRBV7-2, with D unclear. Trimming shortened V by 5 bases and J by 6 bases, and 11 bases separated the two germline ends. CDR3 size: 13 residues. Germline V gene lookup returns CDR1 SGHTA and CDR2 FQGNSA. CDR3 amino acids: CASSSRTRNIQYF. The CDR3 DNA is TGTGCCAGCAGCAGCCGGACCAGAAACATTCAGTACTTC.

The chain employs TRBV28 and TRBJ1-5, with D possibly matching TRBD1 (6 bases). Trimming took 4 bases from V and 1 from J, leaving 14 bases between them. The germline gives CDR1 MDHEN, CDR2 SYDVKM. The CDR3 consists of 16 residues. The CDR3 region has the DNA TGTGCCAGCAGTTCATCCCCAGGACAGAGCAATCAGCCCCAGCATTTT. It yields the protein CASSSSPGQSNQPQHF.

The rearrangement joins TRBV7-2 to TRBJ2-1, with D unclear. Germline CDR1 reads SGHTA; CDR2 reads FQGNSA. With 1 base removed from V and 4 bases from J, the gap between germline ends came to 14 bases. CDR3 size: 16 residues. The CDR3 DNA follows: TGTGCCAGCAGCTTAGTAGTGGTCACCAAGTACAATGAGCAGTTCTTC. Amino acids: CASSLVVVTKYNEQFF.

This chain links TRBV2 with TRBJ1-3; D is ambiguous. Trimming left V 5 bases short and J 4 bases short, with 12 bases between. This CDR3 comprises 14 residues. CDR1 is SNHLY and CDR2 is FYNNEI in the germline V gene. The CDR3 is CASSPGRYGNTIYF. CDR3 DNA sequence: TGTGCCAGCAGTCCGGGAAGGTACGGAAACACCATATATTTT. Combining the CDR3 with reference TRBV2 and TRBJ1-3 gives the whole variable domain EPEVTQTPSHQVTQMGQEVILRCVPISNHLYFYWYRQILGQKVEFLVSFYNNEISEKSEIFDDQFSVERPDGSNFTLKIRSTKLEDSAMYFCASSPGRYGNTIYFGEGSWLTVV.

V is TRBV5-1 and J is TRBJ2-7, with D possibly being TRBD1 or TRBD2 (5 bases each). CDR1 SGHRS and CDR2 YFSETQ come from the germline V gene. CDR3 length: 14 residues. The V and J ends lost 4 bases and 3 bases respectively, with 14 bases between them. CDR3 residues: CASSLLRGSYEQYF. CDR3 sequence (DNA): TGCGCCAGCAGCCTCCTGAGGGGTAGCTACGAGCAGTACTTC.

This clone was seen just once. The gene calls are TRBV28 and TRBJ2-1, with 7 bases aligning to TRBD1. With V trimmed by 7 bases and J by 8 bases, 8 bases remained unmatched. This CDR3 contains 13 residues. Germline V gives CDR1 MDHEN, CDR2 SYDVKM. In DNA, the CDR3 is TGTGCCAGCACTGACAGGGTTGTGTATGAGCAGTTCTTC. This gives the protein CASTDRVVYEQFF.